This paragraph reports one TCR beta chain. Antigen specificity is unknown. Overall study results and limits: Larger-cohort validation covered only one TCR beta V-J rearrangement. Tumor Tregs overlapped most with tumor, then blood, naive CD4+ cells. Tumor memory CD4+ T cell TCR gene usage clustered with blood and lymph node memory CD4+ cells and lymph node naive CD4+ cells.

Germline CDR1 reads SGHKS; CDR2 reads YYEKEE (reference sequence). V gave up 5 bases and J gave up 7 bases, with 12 bases separating them. This CDR3 comprises 13 residues. Treg sorting used a CD4+CD25+CD127-/low gate. Full-length variable regions came from constant-region reverse primers plus semi-nested Nested Universal Primer A PCR. One entry per CDR3 protein, called by TCRdb with MiXCR from the 5' RACE reads. The repertoire holds under 45,000 distinct CDR3 sequences, with 22% as singletons. What was sequenced was Tregs sorted from blood. The chain is built from TRBV5-5 and TRBJ2-2; D is undetermined. The sequence came from a female donor with breast cancer. The CDR3 reads CASRARAGGELFF. For the CDR3, the DNA is TGTGCCAGCAGAGCACGGGCCGGCGGGGAGCTGTTTTTT.